This TCR beta chain was observed in a study of early T cells in non-severe SARS-CoV-2 infection (TCRdb year 2021). Study-wide context: Bulk RNA from unsorted whole blood was used for TCR sequencing, so alpha and beta chains could not be paired.

Concerning this clonotype itself: Its antigen target is currently unknown. One base away there is no much larger clone; base qualities are not given.

The study was a case-control design nested within a healthcare worker cohort in London, UK, with weekly nasopharyngeal swab PCR tests and blood sampling. Between 23 and 31 March 2020, the week of the UK lockdown, healthcare workers were enrolled and then followed up weekly for as long as 16 weeks. The library was produced with 5' RACE. Sequenced using a NextSeq 500. Unique molecular identifiers were attached to individual cDNA molecules in the TCR library protocol so that sequencing error and PCR bias could be corrected. TCR alpha and beta chains were both sequenced, and the abundances of alpha and beta sequences in each sample were closely correlated with each other. For the original study's pipeline: Decombinator V4 was used to annotate the V gene, J gene and CDR3 of the TCR sequences. TCRs were defined as expanded if a significant change between any two time points was detected under a Poisson model with p below 0.0001. TCR abundances were normalised to the total number of TCRs sequenced in each sample and reported as counts per million. MAIT TCRs were defined by TRAV1-2 paired with TRAJ12, TRAJ20 or TRAJ33, and iNKT TCRs by TRAV10 paired with TRAJ18. VDJdb, accessed 1 November 2021, was searched for CMV, EBV and SARS-CoV-2 annotated TCRs, excluding TCRs annotated for multiple antigens. TCRdb itself trimmed the public reads at Q25 with fastp, ran MiXCR and retained productive beta chains. One record per CDR3 amino acid sequence lists the most common genes and DNA. The V and J calls follow TCRdb's processing rather than the paper's. Present in this sample are some 32,000 distinct CDR3 sequences, under 7.5% of which were seen just once. Jointly, the top ten make up about two fifths of the sample.

The CDR3 sequence holds 14 residues, the cysteine and phenylalanine included. Just the 42-base CDR3 DNA is kept, in frame starting at base 1. The V end loses 0 bases and the J end loses 0 bases, and a stretch of 3 bases separates them. The germline V gene provides CDR1 MNHEY and CDR2 SVGEGT. What the work shows at the level of the full study, not this receptor alone: VDJdb matching was skewed toward anti-spike CD8 responses and likely underestimated virus-specific expansions, missing private and CD4 specificities.

Sequencing was done on a sample of whole blood. In this chain, TRBV6-2 or TRBV6-3 is recombined with TRBJ2-4, with the D gene not confidently named. The receptor comes from an adult who was a healthcare worker with PCR-confirmed SARS-CoV-2 infection or an uninfected control (not recorded which). The DNA sequence is as follows: TGTGCCAGCAGTTACTCGGGAGCCAAAAACATTCAGTACTTC. Translated, it reads CASSYSGAKNIQYF.